The present T cell receptor beta chain was sequenced within a study of PD-L1 blockade in urothelial cancer. Study background: Between 0 and 3 prior chemotherapy regimens had been given to patients. A median around 150,000 T cells were found in blood samples.

Patients' cancers were locally advanced or metastatic urothelial carcinomas. The data were produced by immunoSEQ multiplex PCR, yet TCRdb's version contains in-frame clones alone and is incomplete. This sample yields tens of thousands of clones, of which 82% are seen a single time; about 4.5% belongs to the top ten. CDR1 and CDR2 (germline): SNHLY, FYNNEI. The CDR3 sequence is 15 residues long. The V and J ends lost 3 bases and 3 bases, in that order; junction bases with no gene match: 7. Material: PBMCs, obtained around atezolizumab (anti-PD-L1) treatment. The chain employs TRBV2 and TRBJ1-2; 7 bases align to TRBD1. The origin of this receptor is a man between 65 and 85 years old with urothelial cancer. CDR3 residues: CASSDPTGPHYGYTF. The CDR3 coding sequence is TGTGCCAGCAGTGATCCGACAGGGCCTCACTATGGCTACACCTTC.